This T cell receptor beta chain was obtained from a study of blood T cells in healthy people across ages. Next came a second PCR, run for about 6 to 11 cycles, which used a sample-barcoded 5' primer along with a J-beta primer mix. One entry per CDR3 protein, called by TCRdb with MiXCR from the 5' RACE reads. The sample holds fewer than 950,000 distinct CDR3 sequences, about 36% seen once. The CDR3 is 13 residues long. Trimming took 4 bases from V and 7 from J, leaving 11 bases between them. Germline lookup yields CDR1 MRHNA and CDR2 SNTAGT. The sequencing input was blood. This clonotype was sampled from a man between 18 and 29 years old in good health. V is TRBV6-4 and J is TRBJ2-1; the D gene is possibly TRBD2 (6 bases). CDR3 nucleotides: TGTGCCAGCAGTGTGGAGCGGGCGAATGAGCAGTTCTTC. Protein: CASSVERANEQFF.